A single sample is the source of the 22 T cell receptor beta chains below, sequenced in a study of T cell responses to AZD1222 COVID-19 vaccine. TCRdb's copy holds only in-frame clones and misses some; the assay was immunoSEQ multiplex PCR. The sample records 150,000 to 190,000 clones, about 89% being singletons. Specimen: peripheral blood, collected 28 days after the second AZD1222 dose. The receptors come from an adult who received the AZD1222 COVID-19 vaccine.

The chain couples TRBV19 to TRBJ1-2; 8 bases line up with TRBD1. The trim removed 5 bases at V and 7 bases at J, leaving 12 bases unmatched. Germline CDR1 LNHDA, CDR2 SQIVND (reference sequence). This CDR3 region has 15 residues. The CDR3 nucleotides are TGTGCCAGTAGTCAAGGGACAGGTGCTCCGTTTGGCTACACCTTC. The encoded protein is CASSQGTGAPFGYTF.

This chain joins TRBV6-2 or TRBV6-3 and TRBJ2-1; D is perhaps TRBD2 (6 bases). Trimming took off 5 bases at V and 4 bases at J, with 15 bases between the two ends. CDR3 length equals 15 residues. Germline CDR1 and CDR2: MNHEY and SVGEGT. The CDR3 spells CASSTTRGLYNEQFF. For the CDR3, the DNA is TGTGCCAGCAGTACGACTAGGGGTCTTTACAATGAGCAGTTCTTC.

This rearrangement joins TRBV27 to TRBJ1-2; a weak D match, TRBD1 (6 bases). This CDR3 is built from 16 residues. CDR1 is MNHEY, CDR2 SMNVEV, per germline (reference sequence). V was cut by 5 bases and J by 6 bases, with 22 bases left in between. The CDR3 here is CASSPRRDIVTDGYTF. The CDR3 DNA sequence: TGTGCCAGCAGTCCCCGGAGGGACATAGTAACGGATGGCTACACCTTC.

V and J are TRBV2 and TRBJ2-7; D perhaps matches TRBD1 (5 bases). The CDR3 length is 13 residues. CDR1 is SNHLY, CDR2 FYNNEI, per germline. Trimming took 4 bases from V and 6 from J, leaving 13 bases between them. The CDR3: CASSGRKGLEQYF. Written as DNA, the CDR3 is TGTGCCAGCAGTGGCCGGAAGGGGCTCGAGCAGTACTTC.

V usage is TRBV28 and J usage is TRBJ2-1; TRBD2 agrees at 9 bases. V gave up 4 bases and J gave up 5 bases; unmatched junction bases: 6. Germline V gene sequence: CDR1 MDHEN, CDR2 SYDVKM. The length of the CDR3 is 15 residues. The CDR3 loop is CASSSSSGTHNEQFF. The CDR3 region has the DNA TGTGCCAGCAGTTCTTCTAGCGGGACCCACAATGAGCAGTTCTTC. The full variable domain, its missing parts supplied by reference TRBV28 and TRBJ2-1, is DVKVTQSSRYLVKRTGEKVFLECVQDMDHENMFWYRQDPGLGLRLIYFSYDVKMKEKGDIPEGYSVSREKKERFSLILESASTNQTSMYLCASSSSSGTHNEQFFGPGTRLTVL.

A note on this clone: The junction departs from germline at one end; a sequencing error may be responsible. The V gene is TRBV28, the J gene TRBJ2-7; 7 nucleotides agree with TRBD1. CDR1 and CDR2 from the germline V gene are MDHEN and SYDVKM. CDR3 length: 14 amino acids. The CDR3 DNA is TGTGTCAGCAGTCCAAGACAGGGTTCCTACGAGCAGTACTTC. Amino acid sequence: CVSSPRQGSYEQYF.

V gene TRBV18 combines with J gene TRBJ1-5; D ambiguous. The CDR3 is made up of 13 amino acids. Trimming took off 3 bases at V and 11 bases at J, with 14 bases between the two ends. Germline V gene data show CDR1 as KGHSH and CDR2 as LQKENI. The CDR3 DNA reads as TGTGCCAGCTCACCGAATCGGGATGGGGCCCAGCATTTT. Translated: CASSPNRDGAQHF.

The chain carries TRBV28 and TRBJ2-6; TRBD1 is a possible D gene (6 bases). Trimming removed 3 bases from V and 2 bases from J, with 11 bases in between. The CDR3 length is 16 residues. CDR1 is MDHEN and CDR2 is SYDVKM in the germline V gene. The CDR3 is CASSLVAGAGANVLTF. The CDR3 nucleotides are TGTGCCAGCAGTTTGGTTGCAGGGGCTGGGGCCAACGTCCTGACTTTC.

This clone was seen a few times. The chain joins TRBV4-2 to TRBJ2-5, with no clear D. Germline lookup yields CDR1 LGHNA and CDR2 YNFKEQ. Trimming left V 2 bases short and J 2 bases short, with 9 bases between. This CDR3 has 14 amino acids. The CDR3 nucleotides read TGTGCCAGCAGCCAACCGGAGCAGCAAGAGACCCAGTACTTC. It translates to CASSQPEQQETQYF.

The DNA for the CDR3 is TGTGCCAGCAGTGTCCCCCCCCCGAATTCCTACGAGCAGTACTTC. This gives the protein CASSVPPPNSYEQYF. The chain recombines TRBV2 with TRBJ2-7, with unresolved D. V lost 4 bases to trimming and J lost 1 base, with 14 bases between them. CDR3 length equals 15 residues. Germline V gene data show CDR1 as SNHLY and CDR2 as FYNNEI.

The rearrangement links TRBV7-3 to TRBJ2-1, with D uncertain. V lost 2 bases to trimming and J lost 3 bases, with 5 bases between them. CDR3 length: 13 residues. Looked up from germline, CDR1 is SGHTA and CDR2 is FQGTGA. The CDR3 loop is CASSLGLYNEQFF. The CDR3 DNA is TGTGCCAGCAGCTTAGGGCTCTACAATGAGCAGTTCTTC.

CDR3 region: CASIQTTGYRSYNEQFF. CDR3 coding DNA: TGTGCCAGCATTCAAACCACAGGGTATAGATCCTACAATGAGCAGTTCTTC. The chain has TRBV28 and TRBJ2-1, with a tentative D call TRBD1 (6 bases). Trimming took 7 bases from V and 1 from J, leaving 20 bases between them. The CDR3 has 17 residues. Germline V gene lookup returns CDR1 MDHEN and CDR2 SYDVKM.

The chain joins TRBV2 to TRBJ1-2, with TRBD1 identical over 10 bases. The length of the CDR3 is 15 residues. V trimming: 6 bases; J trimming: 4 bases; junction bases outside the gene matches: 8. Germline V gene sequence: CDR1 SNHLY, CDR2 FYNNEI. CDR3 bases: TGTGCCAGCAGCCCCAGACAGGGGGCACCCTATGGCTACACCTTC. Its translation: CASSPRQGAPYGYTF. The variable domain in full, completed from reference TRBV2 and TRBJ1-2, reads EPEVTQTPSHQVTQMGQEVILRCVPISNHLYFYWYRQILGQKVEFLVSFYNNEISEKSEIFDDQFSVERPDGSNFTLKIRSTKLEDSAMYFCASSPRQGAPYGYTFGSGTRLTVV.

This clone was seen a handful of times. The V and J genes are TRBV28 and TRBJ2-1, with D hard to call. Germline CDR1 is MDHEN and CDR2 is SYDVKM. This CDR3 has 12 residues. V lost 3 bases to trimming and J lost 4 bases, with 4 bases between them. The CDR3 DNA reads as TGTGCCAGCAGTTTCGATTACAATGAGCAGTTCTTC. As protein: CASSFDYNEQFF.

This clone has a single count. The rearrangement uses TRBV2 and TRBJ1-5, with a tentative D call TRBD1 (5 bases). The germline V and J ends were trimmed by 4 bases and 1 base, with 8 bases remaining between them. The V gene's germline CDR1 is SNHLY and CDR2 FYNNEI. There are 14 residues in the CDR3. The CDR3 spells CASSGGGSNQPQHF. CDR3 DNA sequence: TGTGCCAGCAGTGGGGGGGGGAGCAATCAGCCCCAGCATTTT.

The CDR3 coding sequence is TGTGCCAGCAGCCAAGCCGTAGGGGCTGATACGCAGTATTTT. Its translation is CASSQAVGADTQYF. The chain combines TRBV4-2 with TRBJ2-3, with D possibly being TRBD1 (5 bases). Trimming left V 1 base short and J 6 bases short, with 11 bases between. The germline CDR1 and CDR2 sequences are LGHNA and YNFKEQ. The CDR3 loop spans 14 amino acids.

The chain links TRBV21-1 to TRBJ1-5; the DNA was not compared with TRBD1, the D call given in the table. TRBV21-1 is a pseudogene locus. The CDR3 is made up of 16 amino acids. CDR3 residues: CASSSRQGDRNQPQHF. In nucleotides, the CDR3 is TGTGCCAGCAGCAGTAGACAGGGGGACCGCAATCAGCCCCAGCATTTT.

J is TRBJ2-4 and V is TRBV28, with D possibly TRBD2 on 7 matching bases. The CDR3 sequence is 15 residues long. Germline loops: CDR1 MDHEN, CDR2 SYDVKM. V shed 2 bases and J shed 8 bases, with 16 bases lying between them. CDR3: CASSLGGGSTYIQYF. As DNA, the CDR3 is TGTGCCAGCAGTTTAGGGGGCGGGAGTACGTACATTCAGTACTTC.

V and J are TRBV12-3 or TRBV12-4 and TRBJ2-7, with D unclear. Trimming took off 1 base at V and 2 bases at J, with 6 bases between the two ends. The CDR3 is made up of 13 amino acids. The CDR3, as DNA: TGTGCCAGCAGTTTAGGACAACCCTACGAGCAGTACTTC. Amino acids: CASSLGQPYEQYF.

The chain carries TRBV5-1 and TRBJ1-3, with D tentatively TRBD1 (6 bases). The CDR3 covers 15 residues. CDR1 is SGHRS and CDR2 is YFSETQ in the germline V gene. The V end was cut by 4 bases, the J end by 2 bases, with 13 bases between. DNA of the CDR3: TGCGCCAGCAGCGCCGGGACAAAACCTGGAAACACCATATATTTT. Protein sequence: CASSAGTKPGNTIYF.

The V call is TRBV30, the J call TRBJ1-6; perhaps TRBD1 as D (5 bases). Germline-derived CDR1 and CDR2 are GTSNPN and SVGIG (reference sequence). This CDR3 comprises 13 residues. The germline V and J ends were trimmed by 3 bases and 7 bases, with 10 bases remaining between them. CDR3 sequence reads: CAWRGVLNSPLHF. The CDR3 DNA reads TGTGCCTGGAGGGGGGTATTAAATTCACCCCTCCACTTT. Variable domain in full (rest from reference TRBV30 and TRBJ1-6): SQTIHQWPATLVQPVGSPLSLECTVEGTSNPNLYWYRQAAGRGLQLLFYSVGIGQISSEVPQNLSASRPQDRQFILSSKKLLLSDSGFYLCAWRGVLNSPLHFGNGTRLTVT.

In DNA, the CDR3 is TGTGCCAGCAGCCGGGGGCAGGGGGAGCTGTTTTTT. Protein: CASSRGQGELFF. The V gene is TRBV9, the J gene TRBJ2-2; D assignment may be TRBD1 or TRBD2 (6 bases each). Looked up from germline, CDR1 is SGDLS and CDR2 is YYNGEE. V was trimmed by 4 bases and J by 8 bases, leaving 9 bases between them. The CDR3 extends over 12 amino acids.